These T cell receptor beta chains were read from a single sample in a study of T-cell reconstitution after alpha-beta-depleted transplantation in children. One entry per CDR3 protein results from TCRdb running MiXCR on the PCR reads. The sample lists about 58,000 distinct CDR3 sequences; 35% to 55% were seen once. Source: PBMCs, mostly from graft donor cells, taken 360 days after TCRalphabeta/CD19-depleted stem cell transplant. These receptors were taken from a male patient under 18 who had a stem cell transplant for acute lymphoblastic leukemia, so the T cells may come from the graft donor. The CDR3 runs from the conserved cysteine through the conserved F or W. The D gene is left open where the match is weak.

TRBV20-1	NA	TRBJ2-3	CSARGRPTDTQYF
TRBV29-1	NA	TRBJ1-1	CSVHPGNTEAFF
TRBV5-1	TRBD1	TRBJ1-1	CASSFRQGQNTEAFF
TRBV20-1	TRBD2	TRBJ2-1	CSARVPSGRVSEQFF
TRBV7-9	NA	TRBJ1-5	CASSPEGPLTQPQHF
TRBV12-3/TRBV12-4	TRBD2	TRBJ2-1	CASRIGGALNEQFF
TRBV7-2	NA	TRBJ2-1	CASSPNDWYNEQFF
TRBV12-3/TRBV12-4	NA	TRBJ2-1	CASSFGGGGKQFF
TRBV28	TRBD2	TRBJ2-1	CASRPGLAGVNEQFF
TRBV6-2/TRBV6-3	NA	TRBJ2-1	CASSRRSYNEQFF
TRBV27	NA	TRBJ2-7	CASKGSSEQYF
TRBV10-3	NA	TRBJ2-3	CAISGRKNTDTQYF
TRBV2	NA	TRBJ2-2	CASKKEHSDTGELFF
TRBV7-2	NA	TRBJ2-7	CASSLTYYEQYF
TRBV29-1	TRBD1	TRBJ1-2	CSVERGTGVGYTF
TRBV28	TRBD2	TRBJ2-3	CASSWAGLAGDTQYF
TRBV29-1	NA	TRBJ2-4	CSVDGGRSGPLAKNIQYF
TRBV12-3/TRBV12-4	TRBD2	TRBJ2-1	CASSSDTSLADEQFF
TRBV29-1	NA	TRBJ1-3	CAGSGLSGNTIYF
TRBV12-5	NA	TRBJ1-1	CASGLVAFGNTEAFF
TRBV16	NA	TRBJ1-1	CASSQEAVNTEAFF
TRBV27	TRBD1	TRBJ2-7	CASSRTGNEQYF
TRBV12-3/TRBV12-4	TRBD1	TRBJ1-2	CASSLWDSGYTF
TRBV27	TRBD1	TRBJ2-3	CASSLLGTGTDTQYF
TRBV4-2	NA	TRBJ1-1	CASSQDLSGGQGSRAEAFF
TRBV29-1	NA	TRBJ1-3	CSVLRGAGNTIYF
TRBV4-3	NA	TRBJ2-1	CASSQDLGNEQFF
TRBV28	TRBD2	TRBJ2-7	CASSSGLAGTYEQYF
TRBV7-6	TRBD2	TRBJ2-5	CASSLWLAGSQETQYF
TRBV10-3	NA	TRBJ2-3	CAISESASGGTTDTQYF
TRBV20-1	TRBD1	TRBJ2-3	CSAYRGADTQYF
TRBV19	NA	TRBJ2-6	CASSINRGGSGANVLTF
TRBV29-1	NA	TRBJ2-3	CSVCEDTDTQYF
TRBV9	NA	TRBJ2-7	CASSTGQGRGGEQYF
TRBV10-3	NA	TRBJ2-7	CAISESSYEQYF